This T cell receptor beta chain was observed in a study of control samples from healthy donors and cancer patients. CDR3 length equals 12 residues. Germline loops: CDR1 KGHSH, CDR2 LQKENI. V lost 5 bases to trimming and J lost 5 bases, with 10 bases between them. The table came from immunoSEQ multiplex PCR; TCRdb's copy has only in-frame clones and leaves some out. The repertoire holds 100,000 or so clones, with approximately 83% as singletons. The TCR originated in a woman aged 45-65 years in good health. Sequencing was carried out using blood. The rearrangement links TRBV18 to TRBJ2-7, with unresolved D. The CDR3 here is CASSKLENEQYF. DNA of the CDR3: TGTGCCAGCTCAAAACTGGAAAACGAGCAGTACTTC.